What follows are 24 T cell receptor delta chains derived from one specimen sequenced in a study of gamma-delta chains in newborns, infants, children. TCRdb re-identified clones in the reads via CATT. The sample lists some 4,000 delta-chain clones, approximately 3% occurring once. Sequenced sample: blood. The receptors shown here come from a child who was a newborn, infant or young child, either healthy, febrile or measles-vaccinated (not recorded which).

This clone qualifies as medium-sized. This chain links TRDV2 with TRDJ3; TRDD3 aligns across 7 bases. Germline V lookup: CDR1 GEAIGNYY, CDR2 EKD. The CDR3 length is 18 residues. V shed 1 base, J shed 0 bases, and the junction held 5 bases outside the gene matches. In nucleotides, the CDR3 is TGTGCCTGTGACACACTGGGGAACTTCTCCTGGGACACCCGACAGATGTTTTTC. This encodes CACDTLGNFSWDTRQMFF.

Details on this clone: A much larger clone lies a single base off, so this may be a read error. This chain joins TRDV2 and TRDJ3, with a tentative D call TRDD3 (6 bases). The CDR3 spans 19 residues. Germline loops: CDR1 GEAIGNYY, CDR2 EKD. CDR3 region: CACDTLSGGNSWDTRQTFF. The CDR3 DNA follows: TGTGCCTGTGACACCTTAAGTGGGGGGAACTCCTGGGACACCCGACAGACGTTTTTC.

By sample share, this clone is medium-sized (0.01 to 0.1%). This sample includes further DNA sequences coding for the same CDR3. The chain joins TRDV2 to TRDJ3; 12 nucleotides line up with TRDD3. The CDR3 totals 20 residues. V lost 3 bases and J lost 0; bases outside the gene matches: 8. Germline V gene sequence: CDR1 GEAIGNYY, CDR2 EKD. DNA for the CDR3: TGTGCCTGTGACGAGTACTGGGGGATACTCAGCTCCTGGGACACCCGACAGATGTTTTTC. Translation gives CACDEYWGILSSWDTRQMFF.

With regard to this clone: The junction differs from germline at one of its ends, possibly a read error. The sample carries other DNA sequences with the same CDR3. CDR3 DNA: TGTGCCCGTGACAAGTACTGGGGGATACGCTCCTGGGACACCCGGCAGATGTTTTTC. Translating gives CARDKYWGIRSWDTRQMFF. This rearrangement joins TRDV2 to TRDJ3, with TRDD3 matching 13 bases. The CDR3 has 19 residues. Germline-derived CDR1 and CDR2 are GEAIGNYY and EKD.

There are a few counts of this clone. The protein TCRdb lists belongs to a much larger clone and differs from this DNA's translation at residue 15, which points to a read error; the protein shown is made from the DNA. The rearrangement joins TRDV2 to TRDJ3; a possible D gene is TRDD3 (5 bases). The CDR3 is made up of 17 amino acids. From germline, CDR1 is GEAIGNYY and CDR2 EKD. CDR3 residues: CACDGVRSSWDTRQIFF. CDR3 nucleotides: TGTGCCTGTGACGGCGTACGTAGCTCCTGGGACACCCGACAGATATTTTTC.

This clone was observed a handful of times. Just one base apart from a much larger clone, this may be a read error. Other DNA sequences in the sample encode the same CDR3. The chain couples TRDV1 to TRDJ2; D is possibly TRDD3 (7 bases). Germline values: CDR1 TSWWSYY, CDR2 QGS. This CDR3 has 17 amino acids. The DNA for the CDR3 is TGTGCTCTTGGGGGGGTCCTACGGTACTGGGGAACAGCACAACTCTTCTTC. It codes for CALGGVLRYWGTAQLFF.

The table lists this clone with a few counts. It is likely a read error: a sequence one base away is far more abundant. Other DNA variants within this sample encode the same CDR3. The rearrangement uses TRDV2 and TRDJ3; 10 bases agree with TRDD3. V shed 0 bases, J shed 5 bases, and the junction held 6 bases outside the gene matches. This CDR3 is built from 18 residues. CDR1 and CDR2 (germline): GEAIGNYY, EKD. The chain's CDR3 is CACDTAGGYGRDTRQMFF. The CDR3 nucleotides are TGTGCCTGTGACACCGCCGGGGGATACGGCCGGGACACCCGACAGATGTTTTTC.

This clone counts as medium-sized (0.01 to 0.1%). This chain connects TRDV2 to TRDJ1, with 7 bases aligning to TRDD2. Germline V lookup: CDR1 GEAIGNYY, CDR2 EKD. The V and J ends lost 0 bases and 7 bases, in that order; junction bases with no gene match: 25. This CDR3 region has 20 residues. CDR3 DNA: TGTGCCTGTGACACCAAACCTTCCTCACTCATCAAAAGTCCGATCGGTAAACTCATCTTT. Translation gives CACDTKPSSLIKSPIGKLIF.

In regard to this clone: At one end, the junction sequence differs from germline, possibly due to a read error. The chain is built from TRDV2 and TRDJ3, with 10 bases identical to TRDD3. Germline CDR1 and CDR2: GEAIGNYY and EKD. The CDR3 runs 19 residues. The CDR3 DNA reads TGTGCCCGTGACATACTGGGGGATGAGAGCTCCTGGGACACCCGACAGATGTTTTTC. Translation: CARDILGDESSWDTRQMFF.

This clone has just one count. A far more abundant clone sits one base away, making this likely a read error. The chain is built from TRDV2 and TRDJ3, with 13 bases fitting TRDD3. The CDR3 spans 21 residues. CDR1 GEAIGNYY and CDR2 EKD come from the germline V gene. The CDR3 spells CAYDTVLGDTAQSWDTRQMFF. The CDR3 nucleotides read TGTGCCTATGACACCGTACTGGGGGATACGGCCCAATCCTGGGACACCCGACAGATGTTTTTC.

As for this clone: A much bigger clone sits one base away, suggesting this may be a read error. The J gene is TRDJ1, the V gene TRDV1; TRDD3 agrees at 9 bases. V lost 1 base, J lost 2 bases, and 26 bases stayed unmatched. The CDR3 has 23 amino acids. CDR1 TSWWSYY and CDR2 QGS come from the germline V gene. The chain's CDR3 is CALGEPHGRSIWGINSGTDKLIF. The DNA for the CDR3 is TGTGCTCTTGGGGAACCTCACGGGAGGAGTATCTGGGGGATCAATAGTGGTACCGATAAACTCATCTTT.

Concerning this clone itself: It may be a read error: a sequence one base away is much more abundant. The sample holds other DNA sequences that translate to the same CDR3. This sequence joins TRDV2 and TRDJ3; TRDD3 matches 10 bases. The CDR3 extends over 19 amino acids. CDR1 and CDR2 (germline): GEAIGNYY, EKD. In DNA, the CDR3 is TGTGCCTGTGACACCGTACTGGGGGATGGCTCCTGGGACACCCGACAGATGTTCTTC. Translating gives CACDTVLGDGSWDTRQMFF.

This clone appeared a few times. TCRdb assigns this DNA the protein of a much larger clone, which departs from its translation at residue 10; this likely reflects a read error, and the protein shown comes from translating the DNA. This chain connects TRDV2 to TRDJ3, with 9 bases aligning to TRDD3. V gave up 2 bases and J gave up 2 bases; unmatched junction bases: 6. This CDR3 comprises 18 residues. Germline CDR1 and CDR2: GEAIGNYY and EKD. The CDR3 bases are TGTGCCTGTGACATTTTGGGGGATAGCGCCTGGGACACCCGACAGATGTTTTTC. Protein: CACDILGDSAWDTRQMFF.

In this sample, this clone turned up a few times. This clone may be a read error of a much larger clone one base away. The rearrangement joins TRDV2 to TRDJ3; TRDD3 matches at 12 bases. Per germline, CDR1 GEAIGNYY and CDR2 EKD. The CDR3 covers 21 residues. CDR3 loop: CACDTVLGDTRSSWDTRQVFF. The CDR3 DNA reads as TGTGCCTGTGACACCGTACTGGGGGATACTCGGAGCTCCTGGGACACCCGACAGGTGTTTTTC.

This clone is medium-sized by share. V is TRDV2 and J is TRDJ3; TRDD3 matches at 8 bases. The V gene's germline CDR1 is GEAIGNYY and CDR2 EKD. V shed 0 bases and J 0 bases; nucleotides not matched to a gene: 3. The CDR3 is 18 amino acids. Here the CDR3 DNA reads TGTGCCTGTGACACCTCCTGGGGGAGCTCCTGGGACACCCGACAGATGTTTTTC. Residues: CACDTSWGSSWDTRQMFF.

This clone was picked up a small number of times. Translating this DNA gives a protein that differs at residue 9 from the TCRdb one, which belongs to a much larger clone; a read error is likely, and the protein shown is this translation. Distinct nucleotide sequences in the sample also encode this CDR3. CDR3 region: CACDTVGEGSWDTRQMFF. The CDR3 region has the DNA TGTGCCTGTGACACCGTGGGGGAAGGCTCCTGGGACACCCGACAGATGTTTTTC. The V and J genes are TRDV2 and TRDJ3; 7 bases map to TRDD3. Germline trimming cut 0 bases from V and 0 bases from J; bases unmatched to any gene: 4. Germline-derived CDR1 and CDR2 are GEAIGNYY and EKD. The CDR3 has 18 amino acids.

By frequency in the sample, this clone is large (0.1 to 1%). Other nucleotide sequences from this sample produce the same CDR3. The genes are TRDV2 and TRDJ3, with 8 nucleotides matching TRDD3. CDR1 is GEAIGNYY and CDR2 is EKD in the germline V gene. This CDR3 contains 21 residues. Germline trimming cut 0 bases from V and 1 base from J; bases unmatched to any gene: 13. The CDR3 DNA reads as TGTGCCTGTGACACCGCCGACTCTGGGGGAGACAAATCCTGGGACACCCGACAGATGTTTTTC. Protein product: CACDTADSGGDKSWDTRQMFF.

This clone was picked up a small number of times. A far bigger clonotype differs at one base, so this is likely a read error. The rearrangement uses TRDV2 and TRDJ3, with 8 nucleotides matching TRDD3. The CDR3 is made up of 16 amino acids. CDR1 and CDR2 from the germline V gene are GEAIGNYY and EKD. Trimming at V came to 5 bases and at J to 0 bases, leaving 2 bases not matched to a gene. In DNA form, the CDR3 reads TGTGCCTGTGGCTGGGGGAGCTCCTGGGACACCCGACAGATGTTTTTC. It encodes CACGWGSSWDTRQMFF.

By frequency in the sample, this clone is large (0.1 to 1%). Other DNA sequences within the sample encode an identical CDR3. The rearrangement joins TRDV2 to TRDJ3; 8 bases line up with TRDD3. The CDR3 runs to 18 residues. V dropped 3 bases and J dropped 2; count of bases not matched to a gene: 8. In germline, CDR1 is GEAIGNYY, CDR2 EKD. The CDR3 sequence: CACDPVLGVAWDTRQMFF. CDR3 nucleotides: TGTGCCTGTGACCCAGTACTGGGGGTCGCCTGGGACACCCGACAGATGTTTTTC.

This clone was seen more than once but under ten times. One base away lies a much larger clone, so this may be a sequencing read error. This sample also contains other DNA sequences that code for the same CDR3. J is TRDJ3 and V is TRDV2, with TRDD3 matching over 8 bases. From germline, CDR1 is GEAIGNYY and CDR2 EKD. There are 20 residues in the CDR3. The chain's CDR3 is CACDTGGSGGPSWDTRQMFF. CDR3 DNA: TGTGCCTGCGACACTGGGGGGTCCGGCGGTCCATCCTGGGACACCCGACAGATGTTTTTC.

This clone is judged large. The same CDR3 arises from other DNA sequences in this sample as well. The CDR3 protein is CACDTVGMALTAQLFF. CDR3 in DNA: TGTGCCTGTGACACCGTGGGGATGGCTTTGACAGCACAACTCTTCTTT. The chain links TRDV2 to TRDJ2; tentative D call: TRDD3 (6 bases). The length of the CDR3 is 16 residues. The germline V and J ends were trimmed by 0 bases and 0 bases, with 10 bases remaining between them. Per germline, CDR1 GEAIGNYY and CDR2 EKD.

This clone has just a few counts. TCRdb's protein, taken from a much larger clone, differs from this DNA's translation at residue 11, likely owing to a read error; the protein displayed comes from the DNA. The chain couples TRDV2 to TRDJ2; 7 positions agree with TRDD3. CDR1 is GEAIGNYY, CDR2 EKD, per germline. The CDR3 is made up of 16 amino acids. The CDR3 bases are TGTGCCTGTGACACCGTGGGGGAAGCTTTGGCAGCACAACTCTTCTTT. Translated, it gives CACDTVGEALAAQLFF.

This clone was observed a handful of times. V and J are TRDV2 and TRDJ3, with a tentative D call TRDD3 (6 bases). The V and J ends lost 0 bases and 0 bases respectively, with 14 bases between them. This CDR3 spans 19 amino acids. Per germline, CDR1 GEAIGNYY and CDR2 EKD. The CDR3 region is CACDTVVGAASWDTRQMFF. The DNA of the CDR3 is TGTGCCTGTGACACCGTGGTGGGGGCGGCCTCCTGGGACACCCGACAGATGTTTTTC.

The genes are TRDV2 and TRDJ3, with 11 bases matching TRDD3. V lost 3 bases and J lost 9; bases outside the gene matches: 30. CDR1 is GEAIGNYY, CDR2 EKD, per germline. CDR3 size: 24 residues. Here the CDR3 reads CACDCVWGIRPGPRVSWCTRQMFF. DNA of the CDR3: TGTGCCTGTGACTGTGTATGGGGGATACGGCCCGGGCCCAGGGTCTCCTGGTGCACCCGACAGATGTTTTTC.